This TCR beta chain derives from a study of T-cell reconstitution after alpha-beta-depleted transplantation in children. The study, taken as a whole, reports: One year after transplant, T-cell counts and diversity came mostly from newly produced T cells. Some patients owed their high day-60 TCRbeta diversity to surviving recipient T cells and thymic progenitors. There were reportedly several hundred expanded graft clones from which alpha-beta T cells came about two months after transplant.

V was cut by 5 bases and J by 7 bases, with 17 bases left in between. Germline CDR1 reads SGHVS; CDR2 reads FQNEAQ. The CDR3 is 14 amino acids. The table lists this clonotype with a few counts. What it recognizes is unknown. Preparation of the TCRbeta library used unique molecular identifiers. Via MiXCR, TCRdb re-called the PCR reads, giving one row per CDR3 protein. The sample yields about 300,000 distinct CDR3 sequences, 6% to 10% seen once. This chain links TRBV7-8 with TRBJ1-2; possibly TRBD1 for D (5 bases). The sequencing used peripheral blood, collected 360 days after TCRalphabeta/CD19-depleted stem cell transplant. The sequence was collected from a female patient aged 2-9 years who had a stem cell transplant for Fanconi anemia, so the T cells may come from the graft donor. CDR3 protein: CASSHLGGGSGYTF. CDR3 nucleotides: TGTGCCAGCAGCCACCTGGGGGGGGGTTCTGGCTACACCTTC.